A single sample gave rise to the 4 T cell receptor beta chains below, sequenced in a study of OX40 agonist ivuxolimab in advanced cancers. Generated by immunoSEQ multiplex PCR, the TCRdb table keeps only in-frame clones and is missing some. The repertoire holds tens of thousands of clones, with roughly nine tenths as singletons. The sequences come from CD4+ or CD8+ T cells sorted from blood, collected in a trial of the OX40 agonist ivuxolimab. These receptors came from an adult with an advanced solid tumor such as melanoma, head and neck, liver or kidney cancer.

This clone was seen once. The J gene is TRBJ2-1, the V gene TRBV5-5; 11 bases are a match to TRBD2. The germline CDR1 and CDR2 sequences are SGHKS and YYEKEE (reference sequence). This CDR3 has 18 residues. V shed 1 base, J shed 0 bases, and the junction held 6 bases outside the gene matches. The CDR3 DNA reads TGTGCCAGCAGCTTGCAGCCTAGCGGGAGGAGCTCCTACAATGAGCAGTTCTTC. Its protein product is CASSLQPSGRSSYNEQFF.

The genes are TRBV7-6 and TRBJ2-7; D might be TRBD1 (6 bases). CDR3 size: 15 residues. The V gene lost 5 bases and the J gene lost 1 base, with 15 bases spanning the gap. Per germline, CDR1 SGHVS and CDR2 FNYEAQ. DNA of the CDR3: TGTGCCAGCAGCCCTTTCCTACAGGGATCCTACGAGCAGTACTTC. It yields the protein CASSPFLQGSYEQYF.

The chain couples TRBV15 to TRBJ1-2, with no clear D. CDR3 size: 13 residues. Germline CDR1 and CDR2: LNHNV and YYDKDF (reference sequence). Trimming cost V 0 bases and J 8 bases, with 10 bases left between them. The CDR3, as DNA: TGTGCCACCAGCAGAGACGAGGGTGGCGGCTACACCTTC. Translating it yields CATSRDEGGGYTF.

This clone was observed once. DNA for the CDR3: TGCGCCAGCAGCCAAAACCCCGGGGACCAAGATACGCAGTATTTT. The encoded protein is CASSQNPGDQDTQYF. The chain has TRBV4-3 and TRBJ2-3; TRBD1 or TRBD2 may be the D gene (5 bases each). In germline, CDR1 is LGHNA, CDR2 YSLEER. V was shortened by 2 bases and J by 5 bases, with 14 bases between the two germline ends. This CDR3 contains 15 residues.